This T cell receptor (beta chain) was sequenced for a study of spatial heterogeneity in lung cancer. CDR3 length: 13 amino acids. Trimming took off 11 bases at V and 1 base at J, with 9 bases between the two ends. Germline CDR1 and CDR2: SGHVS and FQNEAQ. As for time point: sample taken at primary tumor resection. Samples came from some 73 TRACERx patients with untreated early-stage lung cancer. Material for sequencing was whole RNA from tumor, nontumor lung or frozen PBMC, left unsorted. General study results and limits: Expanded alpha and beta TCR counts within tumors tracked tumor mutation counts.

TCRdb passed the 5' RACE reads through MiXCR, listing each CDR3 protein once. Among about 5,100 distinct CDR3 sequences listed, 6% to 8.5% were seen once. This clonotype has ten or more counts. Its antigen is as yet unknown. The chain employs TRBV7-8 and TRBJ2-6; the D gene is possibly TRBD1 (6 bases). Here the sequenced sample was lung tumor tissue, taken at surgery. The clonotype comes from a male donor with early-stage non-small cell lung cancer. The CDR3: CACQGSGANVLTF. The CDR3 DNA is TGTGCCTGCCAGGGGTCTGGGGCCAACGTCCTGACTTTC.